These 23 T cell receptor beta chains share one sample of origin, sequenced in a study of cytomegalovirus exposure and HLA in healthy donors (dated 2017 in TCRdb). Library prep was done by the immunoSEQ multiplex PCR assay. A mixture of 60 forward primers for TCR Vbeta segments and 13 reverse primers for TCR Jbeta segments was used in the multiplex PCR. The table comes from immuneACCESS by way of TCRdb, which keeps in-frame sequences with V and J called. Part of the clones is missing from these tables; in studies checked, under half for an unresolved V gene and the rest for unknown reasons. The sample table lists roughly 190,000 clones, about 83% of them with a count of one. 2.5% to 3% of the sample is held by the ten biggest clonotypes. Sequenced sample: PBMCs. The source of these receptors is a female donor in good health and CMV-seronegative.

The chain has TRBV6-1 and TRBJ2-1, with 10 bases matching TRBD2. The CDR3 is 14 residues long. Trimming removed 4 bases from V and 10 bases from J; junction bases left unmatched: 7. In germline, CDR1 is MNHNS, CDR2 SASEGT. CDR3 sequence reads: CASSASGGVWEQFF. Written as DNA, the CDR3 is TGTGCCAGCAGTGCAAGCGGGGGGGTATGGGAGCAGTTCTTC.

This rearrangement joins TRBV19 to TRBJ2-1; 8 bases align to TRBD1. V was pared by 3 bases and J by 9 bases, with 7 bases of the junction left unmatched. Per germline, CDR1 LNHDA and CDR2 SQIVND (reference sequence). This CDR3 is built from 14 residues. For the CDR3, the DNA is TGTGCCAGTAGTATCAGGACAGGGCAGGGTGAGCAGTTCTTC. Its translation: CASSIRTGQGEQFF.

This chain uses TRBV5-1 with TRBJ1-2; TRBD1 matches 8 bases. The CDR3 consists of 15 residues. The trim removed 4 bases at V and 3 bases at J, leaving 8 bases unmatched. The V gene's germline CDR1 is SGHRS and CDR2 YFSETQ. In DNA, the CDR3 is TGCGCCAGCAGCCAGCTCGGACAGGGCGACTATGGCTACACCTTC. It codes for CASSQLGQGDYGYTF.

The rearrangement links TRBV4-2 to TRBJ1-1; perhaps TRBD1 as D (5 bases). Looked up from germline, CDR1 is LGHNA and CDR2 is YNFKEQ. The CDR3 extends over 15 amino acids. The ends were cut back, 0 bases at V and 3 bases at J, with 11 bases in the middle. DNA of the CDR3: TGTGCCAGCAGCCAAGATGTTGGGGCTTACACTGAAGCTTTCTTT. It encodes CASSQDVGAYTEAFF.

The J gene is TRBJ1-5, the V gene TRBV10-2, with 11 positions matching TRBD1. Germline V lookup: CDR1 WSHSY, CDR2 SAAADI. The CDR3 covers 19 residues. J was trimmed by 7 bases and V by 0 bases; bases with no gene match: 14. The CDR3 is CASSESGTGGFEARQPQHF. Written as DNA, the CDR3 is TGCGCCAGCAGTGAGTCGGGGACAGGGGGATTTGAAGCTCGACAGCCCCAGCATTTT.

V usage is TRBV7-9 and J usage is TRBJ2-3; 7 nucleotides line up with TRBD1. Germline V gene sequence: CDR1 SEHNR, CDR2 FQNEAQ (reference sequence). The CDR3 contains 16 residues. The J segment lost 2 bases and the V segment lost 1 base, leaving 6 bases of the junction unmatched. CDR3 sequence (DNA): TGTGCCAGCAGCTTAGGAGGGGGCCCCCTCACAGATACGCAGTATTTT. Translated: CASSLGGGPLTDTQYF. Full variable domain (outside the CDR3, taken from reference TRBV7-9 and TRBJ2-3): DTGVSQNPRHKITKRGQNVTFRCDPISEHNRLYWYRQTLGQGPEFLTYFQNEAQLEKSRLLSDRFSAERPKGSFSTLEIQRTEQGDSAMYLCASSLGGGPLTDTQYFGPGTRLTVL.

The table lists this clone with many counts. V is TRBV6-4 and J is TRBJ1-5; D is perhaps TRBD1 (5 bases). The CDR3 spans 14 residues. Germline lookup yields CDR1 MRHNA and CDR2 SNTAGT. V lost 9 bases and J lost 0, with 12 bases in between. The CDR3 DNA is TGTGCCAGTATGGGGGGATGTAGCAATCAGCCCCAGCATTTT. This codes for CASMGGCSNQPQHF.

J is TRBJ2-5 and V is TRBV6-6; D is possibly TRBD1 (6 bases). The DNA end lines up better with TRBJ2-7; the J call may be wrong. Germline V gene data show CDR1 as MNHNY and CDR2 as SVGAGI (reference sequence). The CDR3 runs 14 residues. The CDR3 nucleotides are TGTGCCAGCAGTTACAACAGGGATGCCTACGAGCAGTACTTC. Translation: CASSYNRDAYEQYF.

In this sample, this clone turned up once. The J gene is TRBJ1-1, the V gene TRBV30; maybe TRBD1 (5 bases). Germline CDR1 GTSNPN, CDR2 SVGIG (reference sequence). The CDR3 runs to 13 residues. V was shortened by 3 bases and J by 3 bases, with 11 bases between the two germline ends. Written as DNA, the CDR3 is TGTGCCTGGAGCTGGACATCGGACACTGAAGCTTTCTTT. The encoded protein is CAWSWTSDTEAFF. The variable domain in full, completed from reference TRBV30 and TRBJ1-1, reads SQTIHQWPATLVQPVGSPLSLECTVEGTSNPNLYWYRQAAGRGLQLLFYSVGIGQISSEVPQNLSASRPQDRQFILSSKKLLLSDSGFYLCAWSWTSDTEAFFGQGTRLTVV.

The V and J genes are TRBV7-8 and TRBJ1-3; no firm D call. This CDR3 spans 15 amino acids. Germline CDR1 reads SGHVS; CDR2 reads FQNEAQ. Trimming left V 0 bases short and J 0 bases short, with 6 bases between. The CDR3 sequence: CASSLAQSSGNTIYF. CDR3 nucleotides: TGTGCCAGCAGCTTAGCACAGAGCTCTGGAAACACCATATATTTT.

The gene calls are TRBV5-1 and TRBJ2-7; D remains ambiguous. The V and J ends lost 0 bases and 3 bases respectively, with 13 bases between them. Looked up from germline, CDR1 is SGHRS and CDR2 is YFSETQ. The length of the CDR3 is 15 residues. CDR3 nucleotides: TGCGCCAGCAGCTTGGGATCTGGGCTCAGCTACGAGCAGTACTTC. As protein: CASSLGSGLSYEQYF.

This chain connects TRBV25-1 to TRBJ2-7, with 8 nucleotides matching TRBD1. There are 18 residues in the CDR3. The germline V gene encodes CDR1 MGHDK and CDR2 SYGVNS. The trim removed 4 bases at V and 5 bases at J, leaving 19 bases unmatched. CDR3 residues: CASSAPPGPTGTGDEQYF. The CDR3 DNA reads TGTGCCAGCAGTGCTCCTCCGGGACCGACCGGGACAGGAGACGAGCAGTACTTC.

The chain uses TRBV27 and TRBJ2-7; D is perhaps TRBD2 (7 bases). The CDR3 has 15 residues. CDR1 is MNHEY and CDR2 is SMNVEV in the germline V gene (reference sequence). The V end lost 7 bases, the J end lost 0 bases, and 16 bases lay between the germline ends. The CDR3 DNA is TGTGCCAGCACCCTAGGGGGGGCCGGCTCCTACGAGCAGTACTTC. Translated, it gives CASTLGGAGSYEQYF.

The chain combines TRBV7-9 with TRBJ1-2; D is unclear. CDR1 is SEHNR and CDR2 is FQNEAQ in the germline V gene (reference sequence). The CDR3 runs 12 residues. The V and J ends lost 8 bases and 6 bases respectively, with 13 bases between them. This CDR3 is CASGQEVHGYTF. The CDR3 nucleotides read TGTGCCAGCGGCCAGGAGGTTCATGGCTACACCTTC.

The CDR3 sequence: CASRLAERGSFSDTQYF. The CDR3 DNA is TGTGCAAGTCGCTTAGCGGAGCGAGGCAGTTTTTCAGATACGCAGTATTTT. The chain joins TRBV12-2 to TRBJ2-3; the table's D call, TRBD2, was not checked against the DNA. TRBV12-2 is assigned pseudogene status. This CDR3 is 17 amino acids long.

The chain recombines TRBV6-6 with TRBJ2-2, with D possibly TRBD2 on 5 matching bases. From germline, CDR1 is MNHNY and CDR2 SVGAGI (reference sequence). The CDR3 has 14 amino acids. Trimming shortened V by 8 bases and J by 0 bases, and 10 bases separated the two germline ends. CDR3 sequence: CASCPSTNTGELFF. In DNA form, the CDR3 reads TGTGCCAGCTGCCCTAGCACGAACACCGGGGAGCTGTTTTTT.

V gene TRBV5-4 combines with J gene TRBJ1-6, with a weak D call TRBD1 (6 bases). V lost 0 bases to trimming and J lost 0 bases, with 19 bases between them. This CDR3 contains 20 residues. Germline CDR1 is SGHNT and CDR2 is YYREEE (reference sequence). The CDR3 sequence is CASSLGLTGKSSSYNSPLHF. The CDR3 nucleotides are TGTGCCAGCAGCTTGGGGTTAACAGGGAAGAGTAGCTCCTATAATTCACCCCTCCACTTT.

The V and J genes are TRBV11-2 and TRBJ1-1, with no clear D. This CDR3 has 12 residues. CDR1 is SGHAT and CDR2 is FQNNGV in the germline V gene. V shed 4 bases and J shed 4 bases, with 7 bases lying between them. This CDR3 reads CASSSGFTEAFF. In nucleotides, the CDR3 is TGTGCCAGCAGCTCCGGGTTCACTGAAGCTTTCTTT.

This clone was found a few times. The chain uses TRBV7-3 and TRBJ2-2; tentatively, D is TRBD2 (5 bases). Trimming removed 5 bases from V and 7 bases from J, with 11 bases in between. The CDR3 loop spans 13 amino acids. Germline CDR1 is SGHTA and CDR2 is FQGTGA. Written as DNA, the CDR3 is TGTGCCAGCAGCGTGGACTTCGGCGGGGAGCTGTTTTTT. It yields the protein CASSVDFGGELFF.

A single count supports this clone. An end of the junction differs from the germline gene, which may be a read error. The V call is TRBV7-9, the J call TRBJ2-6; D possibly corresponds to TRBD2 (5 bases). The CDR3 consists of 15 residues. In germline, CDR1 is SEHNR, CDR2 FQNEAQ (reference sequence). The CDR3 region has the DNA TGTTCCAGCAGCTTAGGGAGCTCTGGGGCCAACGTCCTGACTTTC. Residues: CSSSLGSSGANVLTF. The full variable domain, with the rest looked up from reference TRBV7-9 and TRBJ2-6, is DTGVSQNPRHKITKRGQNVTFRCDPISEHNRLYWYRQTLGQGPEFLTYFQNEAQLEKSRLLSDRFSAERPKGSFSTLEIQRTEQGDSAMYLCSSSLGSSGANVLTFGAGSRLTVL.

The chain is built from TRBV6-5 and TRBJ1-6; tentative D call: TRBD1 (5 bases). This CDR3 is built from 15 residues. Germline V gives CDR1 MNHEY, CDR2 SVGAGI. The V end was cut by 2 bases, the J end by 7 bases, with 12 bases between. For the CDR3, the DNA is TGTGCCAGCAGTTACGGGGGGGAAGGGAATTCACCCCTCCACTTT. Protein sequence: CASSYGGEGNSPLHF.

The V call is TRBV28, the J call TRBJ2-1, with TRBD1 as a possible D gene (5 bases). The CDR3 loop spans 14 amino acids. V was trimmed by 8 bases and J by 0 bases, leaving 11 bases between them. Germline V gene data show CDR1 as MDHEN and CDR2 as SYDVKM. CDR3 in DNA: TGTGCCAGCTCCGCAGGGTACTCCTACAATGAGCAGTTCTTC. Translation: CASSAGYSYNEQFF.

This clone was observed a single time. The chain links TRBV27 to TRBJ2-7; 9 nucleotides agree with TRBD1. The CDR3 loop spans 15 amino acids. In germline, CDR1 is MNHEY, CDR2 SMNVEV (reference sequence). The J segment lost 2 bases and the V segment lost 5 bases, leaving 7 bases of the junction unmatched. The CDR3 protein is CASSLPRDRAYEQYF. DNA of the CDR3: TGTGCCAGCAGTCTCCCCCGGGACAGGGCCTACGAGCAGTACTTC.